These 24 T cell receptor beta chains came from one sample sequenced in a study of cytomegalovirus exposure and HLA in healthy donors (TCRdb year 2017). The library was obtained by the immunoSEQ multiplex PCR assay. For the multiplex PCR, a mixture combining 60 forward primers for TCR Vbeta segments and 13 reverse primers for TCR Jbeta segments was used. The table comes from immuneACCESS by way of TCRdb, which keeps in-frame sequences with V and J called. Part of the clones is missing from these tables; in studies checked, under half for an unresolved V gene and the rest for unknown reasons. This sample is represented by 200,000 to 250,000 clones; 70% to 85% of them were singletons. The top ten clonotypes cover about 1.5% of the sample. Input material: PBMCs. Every receptor here comes from a man aged 45 to 65 in good health and CMV-seronegative.

This clone appeared a single time. The chain recombines TRBV6-6 with TRBJ1-1; no clear D gene. V was cut by 2 bases and J by 1 base, with 5 bases left in between. Germline V gene data show CDR1 as MNHNY and CDR2 as SVGAGI (reference sequence). This CDR3 contains 13 residues. CDR3 residues: CASSYEGNTEAFF. CDR3 in DNA: TGTGCCAGCAGTTACGAGGGGAACACTGAAGCTTTCTTT.

V gene TRBV19 combines with J gene TRBJ1-2; D possibly corresponds to TRBD1 (5 bases). Trimming stripped 4 bases from V and 5 bases from J, with 14 bases between. The CDR3 covers 14 residues. Looked up from germline, CDR1 is LNHDA and CDR2 is SQIVND (reference sequence). CDR3 nucleotide sequence: TGTGCCAGTAGTAAACAGGAAGGGTCGTATGGCTACACCTTC. Translation gives CASSKQEGSYGYTF.

The CDR3 is CASSLGSGRYEQYF. The CDR3, as DNA: TGTGCCAGCAGCTTAGGTAGCGGGAGGTACGAGCAGTACTTC. The chain recombines TRBV11-2 with TRBJ2-5, with 10 bases fitting TRBD2. The end of the DNA aligns better with TRBJ2-7, so the J call may be wrong. CDR3 length: 14 amino acids. Germline CDR1 reads SGHAT; CDR2 reads FQNNGV.

The gene calls are TRBV28 and TRBJ2-5; TRBD1 matches 9 bases. The germline V gene encodes CDR1 MDHEN and CDR2 SYDVKM. The V segment lost 4 bases and the J segment 2 bases; nucleotides outside the gene matches: 8. The CDR3 is made up of 16 amino acids. Written as DNA, the CDR3 is TGTGCCAGCAGTTCATGGACAGGGGCTGGACAAGAGACCCAGTACTTC. Translation gives CASSSWTGAGQETQYF.

V and J are TRBV4-2 and TRBJ2-7; TRBD1 matches 8 bases. J lost 9 bases, V lost 2 bases, and 9 bases had no gene match. CDR3 size: 14 residues. Germline V gene lookup returns CDR1 LGHNA and CDR2 YNFKEQ. In nucleotides, the CDR3 is TGTGCCAGCAGCCAACCTCGGACAGGGTCGAGGCAGTACTTC. Its protein product is CASSQPRTGSRQYF.

The chain links TRBV6-5 to TRBJ1-5; D perhaps matches TRBD1 (6 bases). V was clipped by 7 bases and J by 6 bases, with 10 bases between them. Germline V CDR1 and CDR2: MNHEY, SVGAGI. The CDR3 is made up of 12 amino acids. The CDR3 reads CASTEGGQPQHF. In nucleotides, the CDR3 is TGTGCCAGCACCGAAGGGGGTCAGCCCCAGCATTTT.

The V gene is TRBV28, the J gene TRBJ1-2; D unresolved. V dropped 5 bases and J dropped 1 base, with 8 bases sitting between them. The CDR3 is 13 residues long. The germline gives CDR1 MDHEN, CDR2 SYDVKM. The CDR3 loop is CASSPGDNYGYTF. The CDR3 region has the DNA TGTGCCAGCAGTCCGGGTGATAACTATGGCTACACCTTC.

The chain carries TRBV5-6 and TRBJ2-7; tentatively, D is TRBD2 (5 bases). Germline CDR1 SGHDT, CDR2 YYEEEE. This CDR3 has 15 amino acids. V was shortened by 1 base and J by 1 base, with 12 bases between the two germline ends. The CDR3 protein is CASSLLVGDSYEQYF. As DNA, the CDR3 is TGTGCCAGCAGCTTGCTGGTCGGGGATTCCTACGAGCAGTACTTC.

The chain is built from TRBV5-1 and TRBJ2-2; D might be TRBD1 (6 bases). Germline CDR1 and CDR2: SGHRS and YFSETQ. The V gene lost 2 bases and the J gene lost 6 bases, with 11 bases spanning the gap. This CDR3 is 14 amino acids long. CDR3 sequence: CASSLDTGPGELFF. DNA of the CDR3: TGCGCCAGCAGCTTAGATACAGGGCCCGGGGAGCTGTTTTTT.

The chain carries TRBV2 and TRBJ2-7; 9 bases line up with TRBD1. Losses at the gene ends were 8 bases for V and 3 bases for J; bases not matched to a gene: 2. The CDR3 totals 12 residues. CDR1 and CDR2 from the germline V gene are SNHLY and FYNNEI. In nucleotides, the CDR3 is TGTGCCAGCGGGGGACAGGGCTACGAGCAGTACTTC. Translating gives CASGGQGYEQYF.

The gene calls are TRBV5-6 and TRBJ2-1; 8 bases line up with TRBD1. This CDR3 has 15 amino acids. V was clipped by 0 bases and J by 4 bases; unmatched bases: 3. The germline CDR1 and CDR2 sequences are SGHDT and YYEEEE. This chain's CDR3 is CASSLDRGVYNEQFF. The CDR3 nucleotides are TGTGCCAGCAGCTTGGACAGGGGGGTTTACAATGAGCAGTTCTTC.

The chain employs TRBV18 and TRBJ2-7, with TRBD2 matching 7 bases. V gave up 3 bases and J gave up 1 base; unmatched junction bases: 6. The CDR3 contains 15 residues. Looked up from germline, CDR1 is KGHSH and CDR2 is LQKENI. CDR3 bases: TGTGCCAGCTCACCCGTGAGCGGGATTTCCTACGAGCAGTACTTC. This sequence encodes CASSPVSGISYEQYF. Full variable domain (missing parts from reference TRBV18 and TRBJ2-7): NAGVMQNPRHLVRRRGQEARLRCSPMKGHSHVYWYRQLPEEGLKFMVYLQKENIIDESGMPKERFSAEFPKEGPSILRIQQVVRGDSAAYFCASSPVSGISYEQYFGPGTRLTVT.

CDR3 nucleotides: TGTGCCACCAAAGGGACAGGCCGCCAAGAGACCCAGTACTTC. It encodes CATKGTGRQETQYF. The chain couples TRBV2 to TRBJ2-5; 8 bases align to TRBD1. The CDR3 totals 14 residues. Losses at the gene ends were 10 bases for V and 1 base for J; bases not matched to a gene: 8. Germline CDR1 SNHLY, CDR2 FYNNEI.

The chain is built from TRBV18 and TRBJ2-3; TRBD2 matches at 7 bases. With 3 bases clipped from V and 4 bases from J, the junction kept 4 bases outside the gene matches. Germline CDR1 and CDR2: KGHSH and LQKENI. The CDR3 is made up of 14 amino acids. Here the CDR3 DNA reads TGTGCCAGCTCACCCCGGGACTATTCAGATACGCAGTATTTT. Amino acid sequence: CASSPRDYSDTQYF.

The CDR3 DNA reads TGTGCCAGCAGTGCTGAGCGGATCTCCTACAATGAGCAGTTCTTC. It translates to CASSAERISYNEQFF. This chain uses TRBV2 with TRBJ2-1; D is perhaps TRBD2 (5 bases). The germline gives CDR1 SNHLY, CDR2 FYNNEI. Trimming took off 4 bases at V and 0 bases at J, with 10 bases between the two ends. This CDR3 is 15 amino acids long.

This chain connects TRBV15 to TRBJ2-5; D might be TRBD2 (5 bases). CDR1 and CDR2 (germline): LNHNV, YYDKDF (reference sequence). The CDR3 has 14 amino acids. The V end was cut by 0 bases, the J end by 11 bases, with 16 bases between. For the CDR3, the DNA is TGTGCCACCAGCAGAGATGTCACCGCGGGTGAGCAGTACTTC. It yields the protein CATSRDVTAGEQYF. The entire variable domain, with the rest obtained from reference TRBV15 and TRBJ2-5, is as follows: DAMVIQNPRYQVTQFGKPVTLSCSQTLNHNVMYWYQQKSSQAPKLLFHYYDKDFNNEADTPDNFQSRRPNTSFCFLDIRSPGLGDTAMYLCATSRDVTAGEQYFGPGTRLLVL.

The chain uses TRBV4-1 and TRBJ2-5; tentative D call: TRBD2 (6 bases). This CDR3 comprises 15 residues. The germline gives CDR1 MGHRA, CDR2 YSYEKL. V dropped 4 bases and J dropped 3 bases, with 15 bases sitting between them. The CDR3 nucleotides read TGCGCCAGCAGCCGTGGGGCTAGCGCTGAAGAGACCCAGTACTTC. It specifies CASSRGASAEETQYF.

A note on this clone: One end of the junction fails to match germline, which may point to a read error. This chain joins TRBV6-6 and TRBJ1-2, with a possible D match to TRBD1 (5 bases). This CDR3 contains 16 residues. Looked up from germline, CDR1 is MNHNY and CDR2 is SVGAGI (reference sequence). The CDR3 sequence: CASSYPQQGQNYGYAF. DNA for the CDR3: TGTGCCAGCAGTTACCCGCAACAAGGACAAAACTATGGCTACGCCTTC.

The chain employs TRBV2 and TRBJ1-4; no clear D gene. Germline CDR1 and CDR2: SNHLY and FYNNEI. V was shortened by 9 bases and J by 4 bases, with 15 bases between the two germline ends. The CDR3 loop spans 14 amino acids. The CDR3 DNA follows: TGTGCCAGTAACCCTGGGCTGGGTAATGAAAAACTGTTTTTT. It specifies CASNPGLGNEKLFF.

The rearrangement links TRBV6-5 to TRBJ2-1, with D uncertain. The V and J ends lost 8 bases and 6 bases respectively, with 11 bases between them. Germline V gene data show CDR1 as MNHEY and CDR2 as SVGAGI. This CDR3 contains 12 residues. CDR3 region: CASSETGNEQFF. The CDR3 nucleotides are TGTGCCAGCTCGGAGACCGGCAATGAGCAGTTCTTC.

The chain links TRBV7-3 to TRBJ2-1; D is perhaps TRBD1 (6 bases). This CDR3 is built from 13 residues. Germline V gene sequence: CDR1 SGHTA, CDR2 FQGTGA. The V end was cut by 4 bases, the J end by 4 bases, with 8 bases between. The CDR3 coding sequence is TGTGCCAGCAGCTCCGGACAGTACAATGAGCAGTTCTTC. Its translation: CASSSGQYNEQFF.

The V gene is TRBV7-9, the J gene TRBJ2-1, with 7 bases identical to TRBD2. This CDR3 is built from 16 residues. V lost 4 bases, J lost 9 bases, and 15 bases stayed unmatched. Germline-derived CDR1 and CDR2 are SEHNR and FQNEAQ (reference sequence). The CDR3 sequence: CASSSIASGQGGEQFF. Here the CDR3 DNA reads TGTGCCAGCAGCTCAATAGCTAGCGGTCAGGGCGGTGAGCAGTTCTTC.

The chain carries TRBV28 and TRBJ2-1, with 15 positions matching TRBD2. J gave up 2 bases and V 6 bases, and 8 bases lay outside the gene matches. Germline V gene data show CDR1 as MDHEN and CDR2 as SYDVKM. The CDR3 loop spans 18 amino acids. The CDR3 nucleotides read TGTGCCAGCAGCTCCGGGACTAGCGGGAGGCCGGCCTACAATGAGCAGTTCTTC. Protein sequence: CASSSGTSGRPAYNEQFF.

The rearrangement uses TRBV2 and TRBJ2-3; 7 bases align to TRBD2. Unmatched junction bases numbered 10, after V lost 8 bases and J lost 2 bases. Germline V gene lookup returns CDR1 SNHLY and CDR2 FYNNEI. This CDR3 contains 15 residues. The CDR3 region has the DNA TGTGCCAGCGGACCCGGAGCGGGAAACACAGATACGCAGTATTTT. Protein: CASGPGAGNTDTQYF.